Following are 25 T cell receptor beta chains from one sample sequenced in a study of Graves' ophthalmopathy and Graves' hyperthyroidism. The study amplified TCR beta CDR3 regions using RNA transcripts. HTBI primers served in a first-round RT-PCR, which a second-round multiplex PCR followed. MiXCR, applied by TCRdb to the multiplex PCR reads, yields one record per CDR3 protein. The data hold 220,000 or so distinct CDR3 sequences, with about 22% observed a single time. Sequenced material: peripheral blood. All receptors derive from a woman aged 50 to 60 with Graves' ophthalmopathy.

This clonotype was recorded many times. The CDR3 region has the DNA TGTGCCAGCAGTTTTCTGGGGAAGAACACTGAAGCTTTCTTT. Its translation: CASSFLGKNTEAFF. The chain links TRBV28 to TRBJ1-1, with D uncertain. Looked up from germline, CDR1 is MDHEN and CDR2 is SYDVKM. This CDR3 is 14 amino acids long. Trimming shortened V by 3 bases and J by 1 base, and 9 bases separated the two germline ends.

V is TRBV28 and J is TRBJ2-7; 8 bases are shared with TRBD2. V gave up 1 base and J gave up 1 base; unmatched junction bases: 3. From germline, CDR1 is MDHEN and CDR2 SYDVKM. The CDR3 sequence is 15 residues long. The DNA for the CDR3 is TGTGCCAGCAGTTTATTTAGCGGGGTATCCTACGAGCAGTACTTC. Translation gives CASSLFSGVSYEQYF.

This clonotype was observed many times. The chain is built from TRBV30 and TRBJ1-3; no clear D. V lost 4 bases, J lost 4 bases, and 14 bases lay in between. The CDR3 loop spans 14 amino acids. The V gene's germline CDR1 is GTSNPN and CDR2 SVGIG (reference sequence). CDR3 DNA sequence: TGTGCCTGGAACAGCGGTATCTTCGGAAACACCATATATTTT. Translation: CAWNSGIFGNTIYF.

The J gene is TRBJ2-3, the V gene TRBV18; TRBD2 is a possible D gene (5 bases). V was trimmed by 3 bases and J by 2 bases, leaving 12 bases between them. The CDR3 is 15 residues long. Germline CDR1 KGHSH, CDR2 LQKENI. The CDR3 nucleotides are TGTGCCAGCTCACCCCAGCTAGCACACACAGATACGCAGTATTTT. It translates to CASSPQLAHTDTQYF.

This clonotype was seen at least ten times. The rearrangement uses TRBV9 and TRBJ2-5; D might be TRBD2 (5 bases). Trimming left V 0 bases short and J 1 base short, with 10 bases between. The CDR3 contains 15 residues. CDR1 and CDR2 from the germline V gene are SGDLS and YYNGEE. CDR3 nucleotide sequence: TGTGCCAGCAGCGTAGGAGGAGGAACCCAAGAGACCCAGTACTTC. Amino acids: CASSVGGGTQETQYF.

This clonotype was observed at least ten times. V gene TRBV19 combines with J gene TRBJ1-3; D call uncertain. V was shortened by 11 bases and J by 0 bases, with 14 bases between the two germline ends. Germline V lookup: CDR1 LNHDA, CDR2 SQIVND (reference sequence). The CDR3 has 14 amino acids. The CDR3 nucleotides read TGTGCCGAAGATTGGGCCTACTCTGGAAACACCATATATTTT. This translates into CAEDWAYSGNTIYF.

This clonotype was recorded at least ten times. The chain links TRBV7-2 to TRBJ2-7; D uncertain. Trimming stripped 5 bases from V and 4 bases from J, with 12 bases between. The germline V gene has CDR1 SGHTA and CDR2 FQGNSA. The CDR3 consists of 13 residues. The CDR3 loop reads CASSPPRFYEQYF. The DNA for the CDR3 is TGTGCCAGCAGCCCCCCTAGGTTTTACGAGCAGTACTTC.

This clonotype has only a few counts. This rearrangement joins TRBV6-1 to TRBJ1-2; D is unresolved. Per the germline V gene, CDR1 is MNHNS and CDR2 is SASEGT. The CDR3 has 13 amino acids. Trimming left V 0 bases short and J 8 bases short, with 10 bases between. The CDR3 DNA is TGTGCCAGCAGTGAAGCGCTTTTATACGGCTACACCTTC. Protein sequence: CASSEALLYGYTF.

With regard to this clonotype: One base away lies a much larger clone, so this may be a sequencing read error. V and J are TRBV11-3 and TRBJ2-2, with D maybe TRBD2 (5 bases). The CDR3 loop spans 15 amino acids. Germline assignment: CDR1 SGHNT and CDR2 YENEEA. For the CDR3, the DNA is TGTGCCAGCAGCTACGGACCAGCGCGGACCGGGGAGCTGTCTTTT. Its translation: CASSYGPARTGELSF.

The V gene is TRBV5-1, the J gene TRBJ1-6; 7 bases align to TRBD1. Germline CDR1 is SGHRS and CDR2 is YFSETQ. V lost 5 bases to trimming and J lost 0 bases; unmatched junction nucleotides: 5. The length of the CDR3 is 16 residues. CDR3 DNA sequence: TGCGCCAGCAGGGACACAGGGGCCTCCTATAATTCACCCCTCCACTTT. Its protein is CASRDTGASYNSPLHF.

This clonotype was detected many times. The chain carries TRBV12-3 or TRBV12-4 and TRBJ2-7, with 9 positions matching TRBD1. The junction had 10 bases not matched to a gene; V was cut back by 6 bases and J by 7 bases. This CDR3 has 14 residues. The CDR3 here is CASSTGQGQREQYF. As DNA, the CDR3 is TGTGCCAGCAGCACGGGACAGGGTCAGAGGGAGCAGTACTTC.

This clonotype was seen only a few times. The chain employs TRBV3-1 and TRBJ2-7, with TRBD2 identical over 9 bases. With 7 bases clipped from V and 4 bases from J, the junction kept 11 bases outside the gene matches. Germline CDR1 reads LGHDT; CDR2 reads YNNKEL (reference sequence). This CDR3 has 15 residues. CDR3 DNA sequence: TGTGCCAGCACAAAGAAAAGCGGGAGGATGTACGAGCAGTACTTC. It yields the protein CASTKKSGRMYEQYF.

This clonotype was seen many times. This sequence joins TRBV20-1 and TRBJ1-1, with TRBD1 identical over 7 bases. CDR3 length: 16 amino acids. Trimming at V came to 1 base and at J to 5 bases, leaving 13 bases not matched to a gene. Germline V gene lookup returns CDR1 DFQATT and CDR2 SNEGSKA (reference sequence). The CDR3 loop reads CSARGGGRGERTEAFF. CDR3 sequence (DNA): TGCAGTGCTAGAGGTGGGGGCAGGGGGGAGAGAACTGAAGCTTTCTTT.

This clonotype has ten or more counts. The chain is built from TRBV24-1 and TRBJ1-1; no reliable D call. The CDR3 is 13 amino acids. V was cut by 6 bases and J by 1 base, with 8 bases left in between. CDR1 is KGHDR, CDR2 SFDVKD, per germline. The CDR3 protein is CATSRHGNTEAFF. The CDR3 DNA follows: TGTGCCACCAGTCGACACGGGAACACTGAAGCTTTCTTT.

CDR3: CASGGGTTGELFF. DNA for the CDR3: TGCGCCAGCGGGGGCGGGACCACCGGGGAGCTGTTTTTT. V is TRBV5-1 and J is TRBJ2-2; possibly TRBD1 or TRBD2 for D (6 bases each). From germline, CDR1 is SGHRS and CDR2 YFSETQ. Trimming took off 7 bases at V and 4 bases at J, with 11 bases between the two ends. The CDR3 runs to 13 residues. Together with reference TRBV5-1 and TRBJ2-2, the CDR3 gives the full variable domain: KAGVTQTPRYLIKTRGQQVTLSCSPISGHRSVSWYQQTPGQGLQFLFEYFSETQRNKGNFPGRFSGRQFSNSRSEMNVSTLELGDSALYLCASGGGTTGELFFGEGSRLTVL.

The sample holds many counts of this clonotype. The chain employs TRBV6-1 and TRBJ1-2; D is uncertain. From germline, CDR1 is MNHNS and CDR2 SASEGT. The CDR3 is 14 amino acids. V was shortened by 10 bases and J by 2 bases, with 17 bases between the two germline ends. The CDR3 loop is CATPQPSANYGYTF. Here the CDR3 DNA reads TGTGCCACCCCCCAGCCTAGTGCCAACTATGGCTACACCTTC.

The chain combines TRBV4-2 with TRBJ2-7; 9 nucleotides agree with TRBD2. CDR3 length: 18 amino acids. After removal of 0 bases from V and 4 bases from J, the junction contained 13 bases not matched to a gene. CDR1 is LGHNA, CDR2 YNFKEQ, per germline. For the CDR3, the DNA is TGTGCCAGCAGCCAAGATTCCTGGTCGCGGGAGGGCCGATACGAGCAGTACTTC. Protein: CASSQDSWSREGRYEQYF.

This clonotype has at least ten counts. The V call is TRBV6-1, the J call TRBJ1-2; no definite D call. Germline lookup yields CDR1 MNHNS and CDR2 SASEGT. V lost 0 bases to trimming and J lost 7 bases, with 6 bases between them. This CDR3 region has 12 residues. This chain's CDR3 is CASSEALGGYTF. The CDR3, as DNA: TGTGCCAGCAGTGAAGCGCTGGGTGGCTACACCTTC.

This clonotype showed up many times. This chain uses TRBV20-1 with TRBJ2-2, with TRBD2 matching over 9 bases. Germline CDR1 DFQATT, CDR2 SNEGSKA (reference sequence). V dropped 7 bases and J dropped 8; count of bases not matched to a gene: 11. The length of the CDR3 is 14 residues. In nucleotides, the CDR3 is TGCAGTGTTACGCGGGAGGGCCCAGGGGGGGAGCTGTTTTTT. The encoded protein is CSVTREGPGGELFF.

This clonotype was counted many times. The V call is TRBV20-1, the J call TRBJ2-2; 8 bases are shared with TRBD2. Germline CDR1 and CDR2: DFQATT and SNEGSKA (reference sequence). This CDR3 has 14 amino acids. The ends lost 3 bases at V and 1 base at J; junction bases unmatched: 1. The DNA of the CDR3 is TGCAGTGCTAGTGGGACTAGGAACACCGGGGAGCTGTTTTTT. As protein: CSASGTRNTGELFF.

In its sample, this clonotype was seen many times. The chain joins TRBV20-1 to TRBJ1-2, with 10 bases that match TRBD1. The CDR3 is 15 residues long. Per germline, CDR1 DFQATT and CDR2 SNEGSKA (reference sequence). With 6 bases clipped from V and 1 base from J, the junction kept 8 bases outside the gene matches. The CDR3 sequence is CSAPGQGFSNYGYTF. The DNA of the CDR3 is TGCAGTGCCCCGGGACAGGGGTTTAGTAACTATGGCTACACCTTC.

In its sample, this clonotype was seen many times. V and J are TRBV2 and TRBJ2-2; a possible D gene is TRBD1 (5 bases). The CDR3 sequence is 14 residues long. The ends were cut back, 7 bases at V and 0 bases at J, with 9 bases in the middle. CDR1 and CDR2 from the germline V gene are SNHLY and FYNNEI. The CDR3 DNA reads as TGTGCCAGCAAAGGGGCACCGAACACCGGGGAGCTGTTTTTT. It yields the protein CASKGAPNTGELFF. The variable domain in full, completed from reference TRBV2 and TRBJ2-2, reads EPEVTQTPSHQVTQMGQEVILRCVPISNHLYFYWYRQILGQKVEFLVSFYNNEISEKSEIFDDQFSVERPDGSNFTLKIRSTKLEDSAMYFCASKGAPNTGELFFGEGSRLTVL.

This clonotype has a count of ten or more. The gene calls are TRBV5-1 and TRBJ1-2; D is ambiguous. V lost 3 bases and J 4 bases, leaving 10 bases between the germline ends. The CDR3 has 13 amino acids. The germline gives CDR1 SGHRS, CDR2 YFSETQ. Here the CDR3 reads CASSYDISYGYTF. DNA for the CDR3: TGCGCCAGCAGCTACGACATCAGCTATGGCTACACCTTC.

The rearrangement joins TRBV6-1 to TRBJ1-1; 9 positions match TRBD1. V lost 7 bases and J lost 2; bases outside the gene matches: 8. Germline lookup yields CDR1 MNHNS and CDR2 SASEGT. The CDR3 loop spans 15 amino acids. The CDR3 DNA sequence: TGTGCCAGCAATCAACAGGGGGCCCCCAACACTGAAGCTTTCTTT. Translated: CASNQQGAPNTEAFF.

This clonotype has at least ten counts. The chain recombines TRBV24-1 with TRBJ1-5; D not resolved. The CDR3 is 13 residues long. V was trimmed by 3 bases and J by 4 bases, leaving 6 bases between them. Germline V gives CDR1 KGHDR, CDR2 SFDVKD. As DNA, the CDR3 is TGTGCCACCAGTGATCATGGTAATCAGCCCCAGCATTTT. Protein sequence: CATSDHGNQPQHF.